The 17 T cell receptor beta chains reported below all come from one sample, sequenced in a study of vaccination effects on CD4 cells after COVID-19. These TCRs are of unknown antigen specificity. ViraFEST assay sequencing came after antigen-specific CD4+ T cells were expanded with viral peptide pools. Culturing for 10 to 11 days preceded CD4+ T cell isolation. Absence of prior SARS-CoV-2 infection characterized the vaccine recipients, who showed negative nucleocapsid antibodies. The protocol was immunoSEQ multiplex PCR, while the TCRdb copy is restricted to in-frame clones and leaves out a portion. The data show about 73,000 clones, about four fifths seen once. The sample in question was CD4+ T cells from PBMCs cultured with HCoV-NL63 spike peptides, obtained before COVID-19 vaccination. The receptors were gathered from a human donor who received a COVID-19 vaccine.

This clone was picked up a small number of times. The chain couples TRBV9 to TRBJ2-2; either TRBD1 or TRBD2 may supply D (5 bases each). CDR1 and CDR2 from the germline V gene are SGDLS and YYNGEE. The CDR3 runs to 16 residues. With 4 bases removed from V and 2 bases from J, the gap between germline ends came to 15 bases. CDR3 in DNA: TGTGCCAGCAGCCAAGGGACGGAAATAAACACCGGGGAGCTGTTTTTT. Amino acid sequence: CASSQGTEINTGELFF.

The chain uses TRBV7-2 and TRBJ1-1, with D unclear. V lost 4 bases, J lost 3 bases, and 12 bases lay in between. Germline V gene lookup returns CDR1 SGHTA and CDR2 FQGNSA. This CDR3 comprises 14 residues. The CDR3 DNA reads TGTGCCAGCAGCTCCGAACCTGCGGACACTGAAGCTTTCTTT. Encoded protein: CASSSEPADTEAFF.

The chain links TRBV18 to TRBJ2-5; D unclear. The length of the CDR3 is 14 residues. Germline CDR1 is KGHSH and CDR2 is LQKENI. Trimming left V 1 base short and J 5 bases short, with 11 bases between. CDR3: CASSPQPGRETQYF. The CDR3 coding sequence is TGTGCCAGCTCACCACAACCAGGACGGGAGACCCAGTACTTC.

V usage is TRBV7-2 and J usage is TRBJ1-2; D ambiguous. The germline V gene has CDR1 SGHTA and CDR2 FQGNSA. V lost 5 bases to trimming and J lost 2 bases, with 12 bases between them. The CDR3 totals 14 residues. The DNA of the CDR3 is TGTGCCAGCAGCCGCAAAACCGCGAACTATGGCTACACCTTC. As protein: CASSRKTANYGYTF.

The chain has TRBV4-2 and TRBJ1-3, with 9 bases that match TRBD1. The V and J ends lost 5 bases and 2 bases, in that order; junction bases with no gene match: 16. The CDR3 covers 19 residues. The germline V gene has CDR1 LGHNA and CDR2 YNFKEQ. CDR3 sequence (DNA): TGTGCCAGCAGCTTTAACACAGGGGGCGGTGGGATAACTGGAAACACCATATATTTT. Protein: CASSFNTGGGGITGNTIYF.

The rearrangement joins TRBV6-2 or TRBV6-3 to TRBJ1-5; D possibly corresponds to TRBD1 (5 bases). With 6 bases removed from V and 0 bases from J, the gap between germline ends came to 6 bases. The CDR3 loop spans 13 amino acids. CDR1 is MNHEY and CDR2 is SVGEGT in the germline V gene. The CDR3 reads CASSRDSNQPQHF. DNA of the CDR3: TGTGCCAGCAGCAGGGATAGCAATCAGCCCCAGCATTTT.

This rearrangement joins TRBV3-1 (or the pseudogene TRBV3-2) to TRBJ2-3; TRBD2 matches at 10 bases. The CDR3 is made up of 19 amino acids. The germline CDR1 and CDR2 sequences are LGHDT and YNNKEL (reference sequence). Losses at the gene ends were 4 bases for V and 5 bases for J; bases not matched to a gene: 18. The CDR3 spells CASSLSHYALAGRIDTQYF. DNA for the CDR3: TGTGCCAGCAGCCTTAGCCACTACGCACTAGCGGGGAGAATAGATACGCAGTATTTT.

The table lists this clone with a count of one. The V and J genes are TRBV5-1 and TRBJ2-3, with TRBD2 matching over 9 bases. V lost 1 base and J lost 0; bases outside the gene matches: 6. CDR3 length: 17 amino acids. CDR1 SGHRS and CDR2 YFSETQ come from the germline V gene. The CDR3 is CASSLRAGGYSTDTQYF. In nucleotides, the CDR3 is TGCGCCAGCAGCTTGCGAGCGGGGGGTTATAGCACAGATACGCAGTATTTT.

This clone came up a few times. In nucleotides, the CDR3 is TGCAGCAGCCGGGACACCTTCTACAATGAGCAGTTCTTC. As protein: CSSRDTFYNEQFF. The chain carries TRBV29-1 and TRBJ2-1; tentative D call: TRBD1 (6 bases). V was clipped by 8 bases and J by 3 bases, with 14 bases between them. Per germline, CDR1 SQVTM and CDR2 ANQGSEA. The CDR3 is 13 residues long.

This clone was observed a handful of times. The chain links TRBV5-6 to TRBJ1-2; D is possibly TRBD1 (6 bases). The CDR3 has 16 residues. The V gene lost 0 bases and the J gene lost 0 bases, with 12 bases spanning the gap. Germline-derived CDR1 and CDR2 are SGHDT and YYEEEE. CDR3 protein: CASSLDYREANYGYTF. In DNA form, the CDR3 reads TGTGCCAGCAGCTTGGATTACAGGGAAGCTAACTATGGCTACACCTTC.

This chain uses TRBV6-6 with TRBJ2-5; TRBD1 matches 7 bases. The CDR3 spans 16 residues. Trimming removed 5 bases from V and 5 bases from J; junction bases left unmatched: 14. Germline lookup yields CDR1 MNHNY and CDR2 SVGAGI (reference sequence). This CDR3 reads CASSPVPGQVGETQYF. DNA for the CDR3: TGTGCCAGCAGTCCCGTCCCCGGACAGGTCGGGGAGACCCAGTACTTC.

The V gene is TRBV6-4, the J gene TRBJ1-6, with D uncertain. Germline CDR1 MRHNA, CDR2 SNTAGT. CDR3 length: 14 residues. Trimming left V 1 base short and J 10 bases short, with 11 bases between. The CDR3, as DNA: TGTGCCAGCAGTGACTGGGTGGGCTCCTCACCCCTCCACTTT. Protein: CASSDWVGSSPLHF.

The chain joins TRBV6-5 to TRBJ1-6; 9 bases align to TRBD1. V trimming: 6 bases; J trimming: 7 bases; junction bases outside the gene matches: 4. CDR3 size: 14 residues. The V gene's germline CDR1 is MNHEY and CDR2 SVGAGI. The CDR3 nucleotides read TGTGCCAGCAGCAACAGGGGGCACAATTCACCCCTCCACTTT. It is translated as CASSNRGHNSPLHF.

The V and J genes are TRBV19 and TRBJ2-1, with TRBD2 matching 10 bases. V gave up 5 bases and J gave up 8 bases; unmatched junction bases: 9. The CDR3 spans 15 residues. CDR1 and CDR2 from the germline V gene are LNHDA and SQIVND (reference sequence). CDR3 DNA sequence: TGTGCCAGTAGTTTAATAGCGGGGGGCACCCATGAGCAGTTCTTC. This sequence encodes CASSLIAGGTHEQFF.

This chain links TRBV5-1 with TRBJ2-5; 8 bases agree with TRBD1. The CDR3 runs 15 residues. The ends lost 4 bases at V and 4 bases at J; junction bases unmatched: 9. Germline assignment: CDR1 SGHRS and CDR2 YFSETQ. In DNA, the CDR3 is TGCGCCAGCAGCCGAGCCGGGACAGGTAGAGAGACCCAGTACTTC. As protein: CASSRAGTGRETQYF. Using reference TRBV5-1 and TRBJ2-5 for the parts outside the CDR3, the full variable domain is KAGVTQTPRYLIKTRGQQVTLSCSPISGHRSVSWYQQTPGQGLQFLFEYFSETQRNKGNFPGRFSGRQFSNSRSEMNVSTLELGDSALYLCASSRAGTGRETQYFGPGTRLLVL.

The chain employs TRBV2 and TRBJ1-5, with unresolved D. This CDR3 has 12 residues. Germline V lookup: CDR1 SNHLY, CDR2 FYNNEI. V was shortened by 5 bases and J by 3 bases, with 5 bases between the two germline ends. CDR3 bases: TGTGCCAGCAGTTCACCCAATCAGCCCCAGCATTTT. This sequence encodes CASSSPNQPQHF.

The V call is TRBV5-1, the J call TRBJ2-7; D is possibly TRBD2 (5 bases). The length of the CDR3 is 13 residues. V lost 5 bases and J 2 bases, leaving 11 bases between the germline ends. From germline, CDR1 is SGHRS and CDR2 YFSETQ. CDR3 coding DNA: TGCGCCAGCAGTCGAACCGGGACCTACGAGCAGTACGTC. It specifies CASSRTGTYEQYV.